This is a list of T cell receptor beta chains from one sample in a study of blood T cell repertoires in COVID-19. Measured with immunoSEQ multiplex PCR; TCRdb has only the in-frame clones, and not every one. The table records around 170,000 clones, about 88% of them present only once. The sequencing input was peripheral blood. Every receptor here comes from a man aged 60 to 69 with acute or convalescent COVID-19. Both conserved end residues are part of each CDR3. Each record gives: clone size, D gene, J gene, V gene, CDR3 protein, CDR3 DNA. D genes are given only for firm matches. The size entry is marked missing in some rows and otherwise reads once, few, many or a size class.

>-|TRBD2|TRBJ2-1|TRBV11-3
CASSFSGTSGGRDNEQFF
TGTGCCAGCAGCTTCTCCGGGACTAGCGGGGGTCGGGACAATGAGCAGTTCTTC
>-|-|TRBJ2-2|TRBV4-3
CASSQEVPGANTGELFF
TGCGCCAGCAGCCAAGAGGTGCCGGGGGCGAACACCGGGGAGCTGTTTTTT
>-|TRBD2|TRBJ2-3|TRBV6-2/TRBV6-3
CASSLPLAGGPDF
TGTGCCAGCAGCCTTCCCTTAGCGGGGGGGCCAGATTTT
>-|-|TRBJ1-1|TRBV7-8
CASSLVSGRTEAFF
TGTGCCAGCAGCTTAGTCAGCGGTCGGACTGAAGCTTTCTTT
>once|-|TRBJ1-3|TRBV25-1
CASSAGSGNTIYF
TGTGCCAGCAGTGCGGGGTCCGGAAACACCATATATTTT
>-|TRBD2|TRBJ2-7|TRBV6-2/TRBV6-3
CASSPGLHVVYEQYF
TGTGCCAGCAGCCCGGGACTACATGTTGTCTACGAGCAGTACTTC
>few|TRBD2|TRBJ2-1|TRBV27
CASSPASGTVYNEQFF
TGTGCCAGCAGCCCCGCAAGCGGGACTGTCTACAATGAGCAGTTCTTC
>-|TRBD1|TRBJ1-6|TRBV6-5
CASNDRGGSPLHF
TGTGCCAGCAACGACAGGGGAGGTTCACCCCTCCACTTT
>-|TRBD1|TRBJ2-1|TRBV27
CASSPQGETNEQFF
TGTGCCAGCAGCCCACAGGGGGAGACGAATGAGCAGTTCTTC
>few|-|TRBJ1-2|TRBV24-1
CATSDSTNYGYTF
TGTGCCACCAGTGATTCAACTAACTATGGCTACACCTTC
>-|TRBD2|TRBJ2-1|TRBV19
CASSIFLAGLEQFF
TGTGCCAGTAGTATATTCCTAGCGGGGCTTGAGCAGTTCTTC
>-|TRBD1|TRBJ2-2|TRBV19
CASSKPGQATGELFF
TGTGCCAGTAGTAAGCCGGGACAGGCGACCGGGGAGCTGTTTTTT
>-|-|TRBJ1-5|TRBV19
CASSMGGLSNQPQHF
TGTGCCAGTAGTATGGGGGGATTAAGCAATCAGCCCCAGCATTTT
>once|-|TRBJ1-2|TRBV29-1
CSVPAQGIHGYTF
TGCAGCGTTCCCGCCCAGGGCATCCATGGCTACACCTTC
>-|-|TRBJ2-1|TRBV5-6
CASSFGNNEQFF
TGTGCCAGCAGCTTCGGGAACAATGAGCAGTTCTTC
>-|-|TRBJ1-1|TRBV27
CASSPRGNTEAFF
TGTGCCAGCAGTCCCCGGGGGAACACTGAAGCTTTCTTT
>-|TRBD1|TRBJ1-6|TRBV6-5
CASRGTVDPNSPLHF
TGTGCCAGCAGGGGGACAGTGGATCCAAATTCACCCCTCCACTTT
>-|-|TRBJ1-3|TRBV11-2
CASSPGPVGSGNTIYF
TGTGCCAGCAGCCCGGGTCCTGTGGGCTCTGGAAACACCATATATTTT
>-|-|TRBJ2-7|TRBV29-1
CSVGQIYEQYF
TGCAGCGTCGGACAGATCTACGAGCAGTACTTC
>-|TRBD1|TRBJ2-1|TRBV29-1
CSVGGGTGPSDEQFF
TGCAGCGTCGGGGGAGGGACAGGGCCTAGCGATGAGCAGTTCTTC
>-|-|TRBJ2-1|TRBV2
CASRLPSNEQFF
TGTGCCAGCAGACTGCCGAGCAATGAGCAGTTCTTC
>-|TRBD1|TRBJ1-1|TRBV7-3
CASKGGQSNTEAFF
TGTGCCAGCAAAGGGGGACAGTCAAACACTGAAGCTTTCTTT
>-|TRBD2|TRBJ2-1|TRBV3-1/TRBV3-2
CASSQGLAGHNEQFF
TGTGCCAGCAGCCAAGGACTAGCGGGCCACAATGAGCAGTTCTTC
>-|-|TRBJ2-2|TRBV19
CASSMRGLRNTGELFF
TGTGCCAGTAGTATGAGGGGACTTCGGAACACCGGGGAGCTGTTTTTT
>-|TRBD1|TRBJ1-1|TRBV27
CASSDRQGFTEAFF
TGTGCCAGCAGTGACAGACAGGGATTCACTGAAGCTTTCTTT
>-|-|TRBJ1-2|TRBV30
CAGERFYGYTF
TGTGCCGGCGAGAGGTTCTATGGCTACACCTTC
>-|-|TRBJ2-1|TRBV2
CASSAGLPFNEQFF
TGTGCCAGCAGTGCGGGACTGCCCTTCAATGAGCAGTTCTTC
>-|TRBD1|TRBJ1-2|TRBV24-1
CATYQQGDGYTF
TGTGCCACCTACCAACAGGGGGATGGCTACACCTTC
>-|-|TRBJ2-5|TRBV2
CASENRGGETQYF
TGTGCCAGCGAAAACAGGGGAGGAGAGACCCAGTACTTC
>once|-|TRBJ2-6|TRBV19
CASSPRGGSTFSGANVLTF
TGTGCCAGTAGTCCACGAGGGGGATCCACCTTCTCTGGGGCCAACGTCCTGACTTTC
>-|-|TRBJ2-1|TRBV29-1
CSAGLNNEQFF
TGCAGCGCAGGACTGAACAATGAGCAGTTCTTC
>-|TRBD2|TRBJ2-7|TRBV6-5
CASRPGLRIYEQYF
TGTGCCAGCCGTCCGGGACTAAGGATTTACGAGCAGTACTTC
>-|-|TRBJ1-3|TRBV11-2
CASSLGGGNTIYF
TGTGCCAGCAGCTTAGGAGGGGGAAACACCATATATTTT
>-|TRBD2|TRBJ2-1|TRBV30
CAWGTSGSYNEQFF
TGTGCCTGGGGGACTAGCGGGTCGTACAATGAGCAGTTCTTC
>-|-|TRBJ1-3|TRBV14
CASSLQGYDSGNTIYF
TGTGCCAGCAGCTTACAGGGCTACGACTCTGGAAACACCATATATTTT
>-|TRBD1|TRBJ1-1|TRBV3-1/TRBV3-2
CASSQVVDRAEAFF
TGTGCCAGCAGCCAAGTTGTGGACAGGGCCGAAGCTTTCTTT
>-|TRBD1|TRBJ2-3|TRBV6-5
CASREVTGVDTQYF
TGTGCCAGCAGGGAGGTCACAGGGGTGGATACGCAGTATTTT
>-|-|TRBJ2-1|TRBV30
CAWSVQGLGYNEQFF
TGTGCCTGGAGTGTACAGGGTCTAGGCTACAATGAGCAGTTCTTC
>-|-|TRBJ2-1|TRBV4-3
CASSQVLSAGRYEQFF
TGCGCCAGCAGCCAAGTTCTCTCTGCGGGACGCTATGAGCAGTTCTTC
>few|TRBD2|TRBJ2-7|TRBV3-1/TRBV3-2
CASSPRFSGRLNQSYEQYF
TGTGCCAGCAGCCCCAGGTTTAGCGGGAGGCTGAATCAATCCTACGAGCAGTACTTC
>-|TRBD2|TRBJ2-3|TRBV19
CASSSERGGTDTQYF
TGTGCCAGTAGTTCCGAGCGGGGGGGCACAGATACGCAGTATTTT
>few|TRBD2|TRBJ2-2|TRBV18
CASSPLLAGETGELFF
TGTGCCAGCTCACCCCTACTAGCGGGGGAGACCGGGGAGCTGTTTTTT
>-|-|TRBJ1-6|TRBV27
CASSLSFLRSSYNSPLHF
TGTGCCAGCAGTTTATCGTTTCTGAGGAGCTCCTATAATTCACCCCTCCACTTT
>-|TRBD1|TRBJ2-7|TRBV5-1
CASSLTGSYEQYF
TGCGCCAGCAGCCTGACAGGGTCCTACGAGCAGTACTTC
>-|-|TRBJ1-6|TRBV19
CASSLQGSYNSPLHF
TGTGCCAGTAGTTTACAGGGCTCCTATAATTCACCCCTCCACTTT
>-|TRBD1|TRBJ1-3|TRBV15
CASGTGGAQAGNTIYF
TGTGCCTCTGGAACAGGGGGGGCTCAAGCTGGAAACACCATATATTTT
>once|TRBD2|TRBJ2-3|TRBV4-1
CASSQVSSGEDTQYF
TGCGCCAGCAGCCAAGTTAGTAGCGGGGAAGATACGCAGTATTTT
>-|-|TRBJ2-2|TRBV27
CASSYRGTGELFF
TGTGCCAGCAGTTACCGAGGAACCGGGGAGCTGTTTTTT
>-|TRBD1|TRBJ1-2|TRBV12-3/TRBV12-4
CASSRDRVYGYTF
TGTGCCAGCAGCCGGGACAGGGTCTATGGCTACACCTTC
>-|-|TRBJ1-1|TRBV11-3
CASSLLGQVTEAFF
TGTGCCAGCAGCTTACTTGGTCAGGTCACTGAAGCTTTCTTT
>-|TRBD2|TRBJ2-1|TRBV7-9
CASSSRGTSGGSSYNEQFF
TGTGCCAGCAGCTCCAGAGGGACTAGCGGGGGATCCTCCTACAATGAGCAGTTCTTC
>-|TRBD1|TRBJ2-4|TRBV6-2/TRBV6-3
CASSSGTGINIQYF
TGTGCCAGCAGCTCCGGGACAGGAATAAACATTCAGTACTTC
>-|-|TRBJ1-1|TRBV7-2
CASSLSEGTEAFF
TGTGCCAGCAGCTTAAGCGAAGGAACTGAAGCTTTCTTT